Given below is one T cell receptor beta chain in context. Its target is not known. A read error may account for a junction end that differs from germline. Method: immunoSEQ multiplex PCR; TCRdb's copy keeps in-frame clones and lacks some. The profile shows 74,000 or so clones, roughly 85% of them singletons. This record belongs to a study of OX40 agonist ivuxolimab in advanced cancers. Study observations and caveats: At 0.1 to 3.0 mg/kg, clonal expansion of CD4+ and CD8+ blood T cells had occurred by week 6.

The specimen comprised CD4+ or CD8+ T cells sorted from blood, sampled in a trial of the OX40 agonist ivuxolimab. This TCR was sampled from an adult with an advanced solid tumor such as melanoma, head and neck, liver or kidney cancer.

The CDR3 sequence is CASSFGTNSYEQYF. CDR3 in DNA: TGTGCCAGCAGCTTCGGGACGAACTCCTACGAGCAGTACTTC. The chain joins TRBV5-3 to TRBJ2-7; D may be TRBD1 or TRBD2 (5 bases each). TRBV5-3 is marked as an open reading frame, function uncertain. The CDR3 totals 14 residues.